Below, one TCR beta chain is given with its context. Its specificity is not known. Trimming left V 6 bases short and J 0 bases short, with 21 bases between. Germline CDR1 reads KGHSH; CDR2 reads LQKENI. The CDR3 is made up of 17 amino acids. This entry comes from a study of cytomegalovirus exposure and HLA in healthy donors. Study in general: Around 80 million unique TCR sequences came from HLA-typed donors in an early release. General study points: Indistinguishable V segments such as TRBV6-2 and TRBV6-3 were excluded. The study carried out a later analysis of TCR beta sequences. It associated some 17,000 of them with specific HLA alleles at a false discovery rate of 0.05.

A multiplex PCR was run with 60 Vbeta primers and 13 Jbeta primers. Only in-frame clones appear in the TCRdb table, and some are missing; sequencing was by immunoSEQ multiplex PCR. The profile shows 65,000 to 100,000 clones, around 79% of them singletons. The chain carries TRBV18 and TRBJ2-7; D may be TRBD2 (7 bases). Material for sequencing was PBMCs. The origin of this receptor is a female donor in good health and CMV-seronegative. DNA for the CDR3: TGTGCCAGCTCCGCAAAGGGGGGGGCCTTGAGCTCCTACGAGCAGTACTTC. Translation gives CASSAKGGALSSYEQYF. Variable domain in full (rest from reference TRBV18 and TRBJ2-7): NAGVMQNPRHLVRRRGQEARLRCSPMKGHSHVYWYRQLPEEGLKFMVYLQKENIIDESGMPKERFSAEFPKEGPSILRIQQVVRGDSAAYFCASSAKGGALSSYEQYFGPGTRLTVT.